The clone carrying this TCR beta chain has just one count. Produced via immunoSEQ multiplex PCR; TCRdb's table is partial and in-frame only. The sample shows 40,000 or so clones, approximately 93% of them seen only once. The data were obtained in a study of T cell changes during pregnancy in multiple sclerosis. With V trimmed by 4 bases and J by 4 bases, 7 bases remained unmatched. The CDR3 runs to 16 residues. Germline V lookup: CDR1 SGHAT, CDR2 FQNNGV. This TCR came from a female donor with multiple sclerosis, enrolled in a pregnancy study. The sequences come from CD8+ T cells from peripheral blood mononuclear cells, collected in the third trimester of pregnancy. This chain uses TRBV11-2 with TRBJ2-6; 7 bases line up with TRBD2. The CDR3 DNA sequence: TGTGCCAGCAGCTCCCCAGCGGGACTAGGGGCCAACGTCCTGACTTTC. Encoded protein: CASSSPAGLGANVLTF.